What follows is one T cell receptor beta chain and its context. The target of this receptor is not known. Base qualities are not recorded, but no much larger clone differs from it by a single base. The CDR3 contains 15 residues, cysteine and phenylalanine counted. Only the CDR3 region is kept as DNA, spanning 45 bases read in frame from base 1. Per the germline V gene (reference sequence), SGHAT is the CDR1 and FQDESV is the CDR2. Trimming accounts for 2 bases at V and 4 bases at J, while the number of junction bases matched to no gene is 7. Each collaborating institution followed its own protocols to collect whole blood in K2EDTA tubes. Collaborator samples were shipped for TCRbeta analysis as frozen whole blood, isolated PBMCs, or DNA extracted from either sample type. This sample is drawn from a study of blood T cell repertoires in COVID-19 (TCRdb year 2020). Concerning the study at large: Collaborator samples came from the United States, Italy and Spain and covered acute and convalescent phases of COVID-19. Where available, HLA class I and class II types were taken from metadata supplied by the sample provider and were not determined by assay-based typing. The samples were drawn from the first 160 participants of the ongoing ImmuneRACE study and from over a thousand subjects provided by 6 global collaborators. The sample metadata nearly always contained a de-identified subject ID, COVID-19 status, age in years and sex. Subjects who had been exposed to COVID-19, were actively infected with it, or had recovered from it provided the deeply sampled blood TCRbeta repertoires that made up the dataset. The material from the prospective study consisted of cDNA or gDNA derived from T cells, B-cell-depleted T cells, or PBMCs. A freely available public database, intended as a resource for researchers studying the immune response to SARS-CoV-2, is where the repertoires were released. What the research found in general, with its limitations: Clinical and demographic metadata were provided uncurated, with the amount varying by source and participant.

TCRbeta CDR3 regions were amplified from genomic DNA using the immunoSEQ Assay, a bias-controlled multiplex PCR. In the authors' own workflow: Within the assay, amplification of reference gene primers was used to estimate how many nucleated cells each sample contained. Sequence reads were collapsed and filtered to measure the absolute abundance of every unique TCRbeta CDR3 rearrangement. For each sample, productive Simpson clonality was calculated as the square root of Simpson's diversity index over productive rearrangements. TCRdb provides this immuneACCESS table in a form limited to in-frame rearrangements. Some clones are lacking; in checked studies, under half of them reflect an unresolved V gene, and why the rest are absent is not known. V and J calls plus clone size are reproduced from that table; the DNA served to infer D and trimming. For this sample there are 200,000 to 300,000 clones; approximately 83% appear just once. Jointly, the top ten make up about 27% of the sample.

Sequencing was done on a sample of peripheral blood. The receptor was derived from a man aged 40-49 years with acute or convalescent COVID-19. The chain is encoded by TRBV11-1 joined to TRBJ2-7, with TRBD2 matching 8 junction bases. CDR3 region: CASSLKTSGVYEQYF. Read as DNA, the sequence is TGTGCCAGCAGCTTAAAAACTAGCGGAGTGTACGAGCAGTACTTC.